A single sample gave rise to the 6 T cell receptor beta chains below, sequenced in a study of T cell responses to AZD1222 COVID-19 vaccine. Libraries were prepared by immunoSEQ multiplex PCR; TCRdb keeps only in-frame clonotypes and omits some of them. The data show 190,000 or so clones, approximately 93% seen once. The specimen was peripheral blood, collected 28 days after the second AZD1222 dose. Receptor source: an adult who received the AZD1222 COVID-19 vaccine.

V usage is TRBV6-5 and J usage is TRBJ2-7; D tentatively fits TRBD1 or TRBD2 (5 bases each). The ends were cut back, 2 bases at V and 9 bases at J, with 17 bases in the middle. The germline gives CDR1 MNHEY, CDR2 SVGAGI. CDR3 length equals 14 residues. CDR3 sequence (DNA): TGTGCCAGCAGTTACAGTCGGGGACCCTATGGGCAGTACTTC. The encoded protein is CASSYSRGPYGQYF.

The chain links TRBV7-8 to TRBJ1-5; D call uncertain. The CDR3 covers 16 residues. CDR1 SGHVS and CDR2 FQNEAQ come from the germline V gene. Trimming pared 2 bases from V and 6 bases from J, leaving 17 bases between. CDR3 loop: CASSLNPAPRGQPQHF. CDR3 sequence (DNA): TGTGCCAGCAGCTTAAATCCAGCCCCCCGAGGTCAGCCCCAGCATTTT.

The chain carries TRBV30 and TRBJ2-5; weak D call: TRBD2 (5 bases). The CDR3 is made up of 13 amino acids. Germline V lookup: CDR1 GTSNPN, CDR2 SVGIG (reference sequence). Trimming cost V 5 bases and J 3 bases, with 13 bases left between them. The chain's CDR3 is CAWASGREETQYF. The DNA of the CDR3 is TGTGCCTGGGCCTCGGGGAGAGAAGAGACCCAGTACTTC.

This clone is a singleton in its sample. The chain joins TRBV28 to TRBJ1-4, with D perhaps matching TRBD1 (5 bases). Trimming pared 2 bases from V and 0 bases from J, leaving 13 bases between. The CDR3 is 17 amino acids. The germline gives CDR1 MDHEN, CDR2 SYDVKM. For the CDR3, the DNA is TGTGCCAGCAGTTTACCCTTGGGGGGAACAACTAATGAAAAACTGTTTTTT. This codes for CASSLPLGGTTNEKLFF.

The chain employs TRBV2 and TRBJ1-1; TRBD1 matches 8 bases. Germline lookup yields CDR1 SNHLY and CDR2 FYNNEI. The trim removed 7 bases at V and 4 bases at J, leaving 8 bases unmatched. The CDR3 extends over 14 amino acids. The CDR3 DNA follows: TGTGCCAGCATGATGGACAGGGCTGGCACTGAAGCTTTCTTT. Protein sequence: CASMMDRAGTEAFF.

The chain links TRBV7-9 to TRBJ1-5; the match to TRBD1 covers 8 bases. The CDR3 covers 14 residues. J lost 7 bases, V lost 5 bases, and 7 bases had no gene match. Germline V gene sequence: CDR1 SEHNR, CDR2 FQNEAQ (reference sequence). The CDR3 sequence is CASSPGQGEQPQHF. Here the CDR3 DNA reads TGTGCCAGCAGCCCCGGACAGGGAGAGCAGCCCCAGCATTTT.